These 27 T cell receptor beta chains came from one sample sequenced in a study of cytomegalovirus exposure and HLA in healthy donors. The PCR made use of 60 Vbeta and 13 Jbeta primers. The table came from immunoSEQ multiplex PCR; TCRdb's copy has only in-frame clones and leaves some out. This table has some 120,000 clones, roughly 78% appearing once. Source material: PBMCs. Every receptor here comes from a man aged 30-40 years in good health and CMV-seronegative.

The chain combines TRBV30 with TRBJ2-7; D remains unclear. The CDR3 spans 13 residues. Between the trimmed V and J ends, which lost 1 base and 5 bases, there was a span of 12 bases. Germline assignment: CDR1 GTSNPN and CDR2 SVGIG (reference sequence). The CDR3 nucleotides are TGTGCCTGGAGTGGAGGTAGCAACCACGAGCAGTACTTC. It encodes CAWSGGSNHEQYF. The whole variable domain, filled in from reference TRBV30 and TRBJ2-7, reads SQTIHQWPATLVQPVGSPLSLECTVEGTSNPNLYWYRQAAGRGLQLLFYSVGIGQISSEVPQNLSASRPQDRQFILSSKKLLLSDSGFYLCAWSGGSNHEQYFGPGTRLTVT.

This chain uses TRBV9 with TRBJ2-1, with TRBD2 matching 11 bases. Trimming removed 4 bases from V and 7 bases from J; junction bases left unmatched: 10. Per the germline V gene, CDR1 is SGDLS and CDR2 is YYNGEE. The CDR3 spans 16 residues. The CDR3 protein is CASSRELAGGGNEQFF. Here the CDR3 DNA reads TGTGCCAGCAGCCGCGAGCTAGCGGGAGGTGGAAATGAGCAGTTCTTC.

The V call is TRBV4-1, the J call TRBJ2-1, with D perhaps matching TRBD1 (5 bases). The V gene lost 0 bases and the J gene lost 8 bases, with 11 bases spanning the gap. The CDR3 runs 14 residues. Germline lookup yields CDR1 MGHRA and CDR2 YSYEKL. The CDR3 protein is CASSQDHLGDEQFF. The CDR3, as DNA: TGCGCCAGCAGCCAAGATCATTTAGGGGATGAGCAGTTCTTC.

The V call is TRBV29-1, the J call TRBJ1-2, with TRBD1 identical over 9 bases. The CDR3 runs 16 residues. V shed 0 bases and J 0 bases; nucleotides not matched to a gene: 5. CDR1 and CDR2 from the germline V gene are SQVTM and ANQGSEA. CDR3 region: CSVEDRGTGPNYGYTF. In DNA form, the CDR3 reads TGCAGCGTTGAAGACAGGGGGACAGGGCCTAACTATGGCTACACCTTC. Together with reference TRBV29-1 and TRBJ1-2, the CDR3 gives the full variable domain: SAVISQKPSRDICQRGTSLTIQCQVDSQVTMMFWYRQQPGQSLTLIATANQGSEATYESGFVIDKFPISRPNLTFSTLTVSNMSPEDSSIYLCSVEDRGTGPNYGYTFGSGTRLTVV.

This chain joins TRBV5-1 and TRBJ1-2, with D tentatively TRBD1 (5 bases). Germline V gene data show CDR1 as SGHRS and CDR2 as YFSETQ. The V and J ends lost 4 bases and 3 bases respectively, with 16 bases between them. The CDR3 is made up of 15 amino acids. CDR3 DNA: TGCGCCAGCAGCGGGCAGGGCAGGGAACACTATGGCTACACCTTC. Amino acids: CASSGQGREHYGYTF.

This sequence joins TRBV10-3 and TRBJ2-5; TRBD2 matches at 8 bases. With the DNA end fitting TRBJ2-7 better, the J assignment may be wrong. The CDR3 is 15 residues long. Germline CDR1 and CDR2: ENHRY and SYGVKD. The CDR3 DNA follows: TGTGCCATCAGCGGGCGGGGGGAAGTAACATACGAGCAGTACTTC. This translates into CAISGRGEVTYEQYF.

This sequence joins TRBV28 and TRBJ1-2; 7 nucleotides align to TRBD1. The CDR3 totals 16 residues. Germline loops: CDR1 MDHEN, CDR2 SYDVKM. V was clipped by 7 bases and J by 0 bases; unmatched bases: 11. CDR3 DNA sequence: TGTGCCAGCAAGATTAGGGGGCCCATACCTAACTATGGCTACACCTTC. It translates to CASKIRGPIPNYGYTF.

For the CDR3, the DNA is TGTGCCAGCAGAAGAGGGACAGCTCCTCAGCCCCAGCATTTT. This codes for CASRRGTAPQPQHF. This chain joins TRBV2 and TRBJ1-5; 7 bases match TRBD1. With 6 bases clipped from V and 6 bases from J, the junction kept 8 bases outside the gene matches. The CDR3 has 14 residues. CDR1 SNHLY and CDR2 FYNNEI come from the germline V gene.

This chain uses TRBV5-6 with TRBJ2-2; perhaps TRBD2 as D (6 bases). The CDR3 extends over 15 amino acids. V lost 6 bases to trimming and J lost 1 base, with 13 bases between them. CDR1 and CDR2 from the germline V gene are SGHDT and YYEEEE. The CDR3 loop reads CASNQLSGNTGELFF. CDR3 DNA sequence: TGTGCCAGCAACCAACTTAGCGGGAACACCGGGGAGCTGTTTTTT.

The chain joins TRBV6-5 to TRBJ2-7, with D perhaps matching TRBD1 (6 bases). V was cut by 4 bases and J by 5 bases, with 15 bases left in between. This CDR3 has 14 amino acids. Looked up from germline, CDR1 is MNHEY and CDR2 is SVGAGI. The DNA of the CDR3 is TGTGCCAGCAGTTTAAGACAGGCCAGGGACGAGCAGTACTTC. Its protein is CASSLRQARDEQYF.

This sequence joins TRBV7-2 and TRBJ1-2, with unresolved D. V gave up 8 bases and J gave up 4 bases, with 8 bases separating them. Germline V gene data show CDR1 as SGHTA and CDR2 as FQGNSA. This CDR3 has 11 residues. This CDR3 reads CASDTIYGYTF. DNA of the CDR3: TGTGCCAGCGACACCATCTATGGCTACACCTTC.

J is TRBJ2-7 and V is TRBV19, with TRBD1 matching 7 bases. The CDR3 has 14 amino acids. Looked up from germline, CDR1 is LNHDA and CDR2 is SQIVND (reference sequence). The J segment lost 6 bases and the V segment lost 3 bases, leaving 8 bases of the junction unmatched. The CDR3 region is CASSITGDTGEQYF. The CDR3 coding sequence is TGTGCCAGTAGTATTACAGGGGACACGGGCGAGCAGTACTTC.

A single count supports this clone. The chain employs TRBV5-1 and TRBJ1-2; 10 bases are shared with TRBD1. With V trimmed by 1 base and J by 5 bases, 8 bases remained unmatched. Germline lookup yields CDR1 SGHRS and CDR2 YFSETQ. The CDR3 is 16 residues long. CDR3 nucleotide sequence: TGCGCCAGCAGCTTGACTGGGACAGGGGATGTTTATGGCTACACCTTC. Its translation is CASSLTGTGDVYGYTF.

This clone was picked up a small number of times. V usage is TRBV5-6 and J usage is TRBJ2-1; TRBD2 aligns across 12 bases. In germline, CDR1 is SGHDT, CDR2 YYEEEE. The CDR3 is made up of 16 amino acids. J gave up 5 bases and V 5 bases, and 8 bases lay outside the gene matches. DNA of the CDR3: TGTGCCAGCAGGCCCACCGGACTAGCGGGAAACAATGAGCAGTTCTTC. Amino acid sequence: CASRPTGLAGNNEQFF.

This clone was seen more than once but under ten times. CDR3 sequence: CASSLRQGSQPQHF. CDR3 nucleotides: TGTGCCAGCAGTTTGAGACAGGGGAGTCAGCCCCAGCATTTT. The V gene is TRBV28, the J gene TRBJ1-5, with 8 bases fitting TRBD1. Germline V gene lookup returns CDR1 MDHEN and CDR2 SYDVKM. The CDR3 has 14 residues. V lost 3 bases and J lost 6; bases outside the gene matches: 4.

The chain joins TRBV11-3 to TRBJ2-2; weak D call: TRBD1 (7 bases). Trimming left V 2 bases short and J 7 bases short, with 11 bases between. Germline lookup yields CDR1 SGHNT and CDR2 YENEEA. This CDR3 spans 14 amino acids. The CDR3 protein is CASSLQGGDGELFF. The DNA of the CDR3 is TGTGCCAGCAGCTTACAGGGGGGTGACGGGGAGCTGTTTTTT. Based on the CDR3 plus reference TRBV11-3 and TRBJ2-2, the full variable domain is EAGVVQSPRYKIIEKKQPVAFWCNPISGHNTLYWYLQNLGQGPELLIRYENEEAVDDSQLPKDRFSAERLKGVDSTLKIQPAELGDSAVYLCASSLQGGDGELFFGEGSRLTVL.

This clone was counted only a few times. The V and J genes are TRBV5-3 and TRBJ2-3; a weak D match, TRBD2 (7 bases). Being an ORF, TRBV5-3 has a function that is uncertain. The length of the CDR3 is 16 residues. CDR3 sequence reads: CAPSRGATLRTDTQYF. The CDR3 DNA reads TGTGCTCCTTCACGGGGGGCAACCCTCCGCACAGATACGCAGTATTTT.

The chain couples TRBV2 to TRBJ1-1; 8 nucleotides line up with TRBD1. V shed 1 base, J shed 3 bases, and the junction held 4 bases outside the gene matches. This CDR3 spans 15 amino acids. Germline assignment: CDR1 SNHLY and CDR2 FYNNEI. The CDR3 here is CASSEETGVYTEAFF. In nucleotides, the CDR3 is TGTGCCAGCAGTGAAGAGACAGGGGTGTACACTGAAGCTTTCTTT.

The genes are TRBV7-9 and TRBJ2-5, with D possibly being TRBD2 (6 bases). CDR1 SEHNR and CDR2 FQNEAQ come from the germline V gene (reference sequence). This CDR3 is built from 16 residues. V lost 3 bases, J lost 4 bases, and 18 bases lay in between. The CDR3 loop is CASSLLGQDYRETQYF. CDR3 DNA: TGTGCCAGCAGCTTGCTCGGGCAGGACTACCGAGAGACCCAGTACTTC.

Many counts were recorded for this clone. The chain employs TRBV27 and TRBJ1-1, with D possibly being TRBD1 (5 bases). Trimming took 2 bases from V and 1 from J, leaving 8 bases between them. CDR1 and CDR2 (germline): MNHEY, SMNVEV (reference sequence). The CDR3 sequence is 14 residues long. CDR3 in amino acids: CASSLMQGNTEAFF. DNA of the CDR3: TGTGCCAGCAGTTTAATGCAGGGGAACACTGAAGCTTTCTTT.

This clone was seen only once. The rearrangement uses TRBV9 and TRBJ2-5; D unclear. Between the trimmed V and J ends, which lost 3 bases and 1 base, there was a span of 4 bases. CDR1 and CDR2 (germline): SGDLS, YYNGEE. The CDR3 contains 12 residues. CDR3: CASSAGQETQYF. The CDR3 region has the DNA TGTGCCAGCAGCGCCGGCCAAGAGACCCAGTACTTC.

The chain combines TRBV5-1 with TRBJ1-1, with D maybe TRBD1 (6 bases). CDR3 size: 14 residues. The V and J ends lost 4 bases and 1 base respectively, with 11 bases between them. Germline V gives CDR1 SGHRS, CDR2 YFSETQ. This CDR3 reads CASSPGQRNTEAFF. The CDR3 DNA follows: TGCGCCAGCAGCCCCGGACAGCGGAACACTGAAGCTTTCTTT.

In DNA form, the CDR3 reads TGTGCCAGCAGCACCCCCGGGACTATCGTTGAGACCCAGTACTTC. Its protein product is CASSTPGTIVETQYF. This chain uses TRBV7-9 with TRBJ2-5; 7 bases agree with TRBD2. The ends lost 5 bases at V and 5 bases at J; junction bases unmatched: 11. The CDR3 runs 15 residues. Germline V CDR1 and CDR2: SEHNR, FQNEAQ (reference sequence).

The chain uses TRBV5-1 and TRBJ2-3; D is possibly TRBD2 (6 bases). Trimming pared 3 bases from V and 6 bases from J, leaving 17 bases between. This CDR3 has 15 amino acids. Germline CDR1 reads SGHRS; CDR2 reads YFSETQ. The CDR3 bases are TGCGCCAGCAGCTGGGAACGGGACTTCCCGGATACGCAGTATTTT. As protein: CASSWERDFPDTQYF.

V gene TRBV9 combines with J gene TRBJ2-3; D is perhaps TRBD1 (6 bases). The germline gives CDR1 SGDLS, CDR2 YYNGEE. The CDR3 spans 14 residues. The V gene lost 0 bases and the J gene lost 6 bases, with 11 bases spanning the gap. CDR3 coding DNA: TGTGCCAGCAGCGTAGATCCAACAGGGGATACGCAGTATTTT. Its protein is CASSVDPTGDTQYF.

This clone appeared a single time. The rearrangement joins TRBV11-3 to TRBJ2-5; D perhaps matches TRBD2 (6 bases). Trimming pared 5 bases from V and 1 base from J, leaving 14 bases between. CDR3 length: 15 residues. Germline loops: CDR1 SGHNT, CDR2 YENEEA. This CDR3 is CASSRRDFLQETQYF. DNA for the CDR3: TGTGCCAGCAGCCGACGGGACTTCCTCCAAGAGACCCAGTACTTC. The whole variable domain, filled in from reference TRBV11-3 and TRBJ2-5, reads EAGVVQSPRYKIIEKKQPVAFWCNPISGHNTLYWYLQNLGQGPELLIRYENEEAVDDSQLPKDRFSAERLKGVDSTLKIQPAELGDSAVYLCASSRRDFLQETQYFGPGTRLLVL.

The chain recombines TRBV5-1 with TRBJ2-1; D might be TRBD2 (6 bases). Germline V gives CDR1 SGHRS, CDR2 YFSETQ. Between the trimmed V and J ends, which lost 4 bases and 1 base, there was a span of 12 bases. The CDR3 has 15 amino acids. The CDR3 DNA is TGCGCCAGCAGCCCCGGGACTTGGTCCTACAATGAGCAGTTCTTC. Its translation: CASSPGTWSYNEQFF.